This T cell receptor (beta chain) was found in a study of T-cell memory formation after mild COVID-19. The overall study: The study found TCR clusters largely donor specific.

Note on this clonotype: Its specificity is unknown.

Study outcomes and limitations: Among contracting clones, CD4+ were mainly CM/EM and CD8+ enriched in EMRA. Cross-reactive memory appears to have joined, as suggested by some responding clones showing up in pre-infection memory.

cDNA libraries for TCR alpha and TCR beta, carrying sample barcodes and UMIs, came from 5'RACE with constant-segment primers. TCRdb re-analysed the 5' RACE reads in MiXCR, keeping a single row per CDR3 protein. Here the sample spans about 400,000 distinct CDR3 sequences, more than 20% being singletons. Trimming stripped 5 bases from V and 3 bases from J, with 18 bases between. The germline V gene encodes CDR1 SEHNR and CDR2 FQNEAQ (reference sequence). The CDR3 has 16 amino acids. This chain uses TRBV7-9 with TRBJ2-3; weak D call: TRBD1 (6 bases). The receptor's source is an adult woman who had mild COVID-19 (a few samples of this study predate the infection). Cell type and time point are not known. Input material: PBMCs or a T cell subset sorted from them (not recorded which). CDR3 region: CASSREQGAVTDTQYF. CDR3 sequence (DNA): TGTGCCAGCAGCCGGGAACAGGGAGCGGTGACAGATACGCAGTATTTT.